Presented here are 22 T cell receptor beta chains from one specimen sequenced in a study of PD-L1 blockade in urothelial cancer. Here immunoSEQ multiplex PCR was the method, and the copy in TCRdb shows in-frame clones only, minus some. The profile shows about 88,000 clones, roughly 90% of them singletons. Material: PBMCs, obtained around atezolizumab (anti-PD-L1) treatment. The receptor set was obtained from a man between 60 and 75 years old with urothelial cancer.

The chain carries TRBV6-6 and TRBJ2-5, with TRBD2 as a possible D gene (5 bases). The CDR3 has 15 residues. V lost 0 bases to trimming and J lost 2 bases, with 10 bases between them. Germline V gives CDR1 MNHNY, CDR2 SVGAGI (reference sequence). This CDR3 reads CASSYSNGLQETQYF. CDR3 coding DNA: TGTGCCAGCAGTTACTCGAATGGACTGCAAGAGACCCAGTACTTC.

The chain couples TRBV7-6 to TRBJ1-6; D is perhaps TRBD1 (5 bases). Trimming took 3 bases from V and 7 from J, leaving 13 bases between them. Per germline, CDR1 SGHVS and CDR2 FNYEAQ. CDR3 size: 15 residues. The CDR3 loop is CASSLAGGFNSPLHF. In nucleotides, the CDR3 is TGTGCCAGCAGCTTGGCCGGGGGGTTCAATTCACCCCTCCACTTT.

The chain has TRBV7-2 and TRBJ1-5; 8 bases agree with TRBD1. The CDR3 consists of 15 residues. CDR1 is SGHTA, CDR2 FQGNSA, per germline. Unmatched junction bases numbered 6, after V lost 1 base and J lost 7 bases. This chain's CDR3 is CASSLGRAGGQPQHF. CDR3 in DNA: TGTGCCAGCAGCTTAGGAAGGGCAGGGGGCCAGCCCCAGCATTTT.

This sequence joins TRBV7-2 and TRBJ1-1; maybe TRBD1 (5 bases). Germline V gives CDR1 SGHTA, CDR2 FQGNSA. Trimming removed 4 bases from V and 10 bases from J, with 19 bases in between. The CDR3 has 14 residues. The CDR3 reads CASSSVLRDVRAFF. Here the CDR3 DNA reads TGTGCCAGCAGCTCCGTTCTCAGGGATGTGAGAGCTTTCTTT.

The chain links TRBV30 to TRBJ2-3, with a weak D call TRBD1 (5 bases). CDR1 GTSNPN and CDR2 SVGIG come from the germline V gene (reference sequence). CDR3 size: 15 residues. Trimming removed 0 bases from V and 0 bases from J, with 10 bases in between. CDR3 DNA: TGTGCCTGGAGTGTAACAGGCACTAGCACAGATACGCAGTATTTT. Translating it yields CAWSVTGTSTDTQYF.

This CDR3 is CASSIAREAFF. For the CDR3, the DNA is TGTGCCAGTAGTATTGCCAGAGAAGCTTTCTTT. This chain joins TRBV19 and TRBJ1-1; unclear D gene. CDR1 is LNHDA and CDR2 is SQIVND in the germline V gene (reference sequence). The CDR3 contains 11 residues. The ends were cut back, 3 bases at V and 8 bases at J, with 7 bases in the middle.

This chain joins TRBV5-1 and TRBJ1-3; 8 bases are a match to TRBD1. The J segment lost 4 bases and the V segment lost 5 bases, leaving 5 bases of the junction unmatched. Germline V lookup: CDR1 SGHRS, CDR2 YFSETQ. CDR3 length: 14 residues. The CDR3 loop is CASRDRGAGNTIYF. The CDR3 DNA follows: TGCGCCAGCAGAGACAGGGGAGCAGGAAACACCATATATTTT.

The chain carries TRBV7-2 and TRBJ2-7; 8 bases map to TRBD1. With 6 bases clipped from V and 6 bases from J, the junction kept 10 bases outside the gene matches. Germline lookup yields CDR1 SGHTA and CDR2 FQGNSA. This CDR3 has 14 amino acids. CDR3 in amino acids: CASRGRQGALEQYF. In DNA, the CDR3 is TGTGCCAGCAGGGGCCGCCAGGGGGCCCTCGAGCAGTACTTC.

The chain employs TRBV14 and TRBJ1-1, with D possibly being TRBD1 (5 bases). Germline lookup yields CDR1 SGHDN and CDR2 FVKESK. This CDR3 has 14 residues. V was cut by 4 bases and J by 1 base, with 10 bases left in between. DNA of the CDR3: TGTGCCAGCAGCCCGGGACTGGCGAACACTGAAGCTTTCTTT. It yields the protein CASSPGLANTEAFF.

This clone has only one observation. The chain is built from TRBV15 and TRBJ2-1; 10 bases align to TRBD2. Germline-derived CDR1 and CDR2 are LNHNV and YYDKDF (reference sequence). This CDR3 spans 14 amino acids. J gave up 5 bases and V 2 bases, and 0 bases lay outside the gene matches. In DNA form, the CDR3 reads TGTGCCACCAGCAGACTAGCGGGGGACAATGAGCAGTTCTTC. Residues: CATSRLAGDNEQFF.

V is TRBV28 and J is TRBJ1-1; TRBD1 matches at 7 bases. This CDR3 has 15 amino acids. Germline-derived CDR1 and CDR2 are MDHEN and SYDVKM. Trimming removed 5 bases from V and 2 bases from J; junction bases left unmatched: 8. The CDR3 protein is CASSLDRAENTEAFF. The CDR3 DNA is TGTGCCAGCAGTCTTGACAGGGCCGAAAACACTGAAGCTTTCTTT.

This sequence joins TRBV14 and TRBJ2-1; 10 nucleotides align to TRBD2. The germline V gene has CDR1 SGHDN and CDR2 FVKESK. The trim removed 5 bases at V and 4 bases at J, leaving 5 bases unmatched. The length of the CDR3 is 15 residues. CDR3: CASSFLAGAYNEQFF. The CDR3 coding sequence is TGTGCCAGCAGCTTTCTAGCGGGGGCTTACAATGAGCAGTTCTTC. The full variable domain, in which reference TRBV14 and TRBJ2-1 provide the parts outside the CDR3, is EAGVTQFPSHSVIEKGQTVTLRCDPISGHDNLYWYRRVMGKEIKFLLHFVKESKQDESGMPNNRFLAERTGGTYSTLKVQPAELEDSGVYFCASSFLAGAYNEQFFGPGTRLTVL.

This rearrangement joins TRBV27 to TRBJ2-7, with D uncertain. CDR1 and CDR2 (germline): MNHEY, SMNVEV (reference sequence). The CDR3 runs 15 residues. V was pared by 0 bases and J by 2 bases, with 11 bases between. This CDR3 is CASSLSYTRTYEQYF. For the CDR3, the DNA is TGTGCCAGCAGTTTATCGTACACCAGAACCTACGAGCAGTACTTC.

CDR3 sequence (DNA): TGCGCCAGCGGGGGACATCGAGGGACAGGGGACTACGAGCAGTACTTC. Translating gives CASGGHRGTGDYEQYF. This chain connects TRBV5-1 to TRBJ2-7; TRBD1 matches 10 bases. Germline V CDR1 and CDR2: SGHRS, YFSETQ. With 7 bases clipped from V and 3 bases from J, the junction kept 13 bases outside the gene matches. This CDR3 comprises 16 residues.

The genes are TRBV7-2 and TRBJ2-5, with TRBD2 as a possible D gene (7 bases). CDR3 length: 18 amino acids. V dropped 2 bases and J dropped 4 bases, with 23 bases sitting between them. Germline V gene lookup returns CDR1 SGHTA and CDR2 FQGNSA. The CDR3 DNA reads as TGTGCCAGCAGCTTATTGGGGGGGGGCGCGGGCTATGGAGAGACCCAGTACTTC. The encoded protein is CASSLLGGGAGYGETQYF.

The chain employs TRBV14 and TRBJ2-5, with 7 bases lining up with TRBD2. The CDR3 spans 12 residues. Germline assignment: CDR1 SGHDN and CDR2 FVKESK. After removal of 6 bases from V and 9 bases from J, the junction contained 7 bases not matched to a gene. The DNA for the CDR3 is TGTGCCAGCAGGGGACTACAGAGAGCCCAGTACTTC. This codes for CASRGLQRAQYF.

The chain links TRBV15 to TRBJ2-2, with TRBD1 matching over 11 bases. V was clipped by 1 base and J by 5 bases; unmatched bases: 3. The CDR3 length is 16 residues. The germline V gene has CDR1 LNHNV and CDR2 YYDKDF (reference sequence). The chain's CDR3 is CATSRAGTGGTGELFF. For the CDR3, the DNA is TGTGCCACCAGCAGAGCCGGGACAGGGGGAACCGGGGAGCTGTTTTTT.

The J gene is TRBJ2-7, the V gene TRBV11-3; D remains unclear. Germline CDR1 reads SGHNT; CDR2 reads YENEEA. The CDR3 sequence is 15 residues long. Trimming left V 2 bases short and J 1 base short, with 12 bases between. The CDR3: CASSLFSDTSYEQYF. CDR3 bases: TGTGCCAGCAGCTTATTTTCCGATACATCCTACGAGCAGTACTTC.

The chain recombines TRBV5-4 with TRBJ1-6, with 7 positions matching TRBD1. The CDR3 has 14 residues. The trim removed 4 bases at V and 7 bases at J, leaving 5 bases unmatched. CDR1 is SGHNT, CDR2 YYREEE, per germline (reference sequence). The CDR3 DNA reads TGTGCCAGCAGCCCCGGACAGGTGAATTCACCCCTCCACTTT. This gives the protein CASSPGQVNSPLHF.

The genes are TRBV5-1 and TRBJ1-1, with D perhaps matching TRBD1 (5 bases). The CDR3 spans 15 residues. V shed 0 bases and J shed 1 base, with 10 bases lying between them. Germline V gene lookup returns CDR1 SGHRS and CDR2 YFSETQ. The CDR3 loop is CASSLGSGGNTEAFF. CDR3 bases: TGCGCCAGCAGCTTGGGATCCGGGGGGAACACTGAAGCTTTCTTT.

The rearrangement joins TRBV29-1 to TRBJ2-4; the match to TRBD1 covers 12 bases. CDR3 length equals 14 residues. Trimming took 6 bases from V and 8 from J; bases not matched to a gene: 8. The germline gives CDR1 SQVTM, CDR2 ANQGSEA. The CDR3: CSVGGTGGIHIQYF. CDR3 nucleotides: TGCAGCGTCGGTGGGACAGGGGGCATACACATTCAGTACTTC.

CDR3 region: CASSYFPSRGDTQYF. CDR3 sequence (DNA): TGTGCCAGCAGTTACTTCCCCTCGCGGGGAGATACGCAGTATTTT. The V and J genes are TRBV6-5 and TRBJ2-3; possible D gene TRBD2, 6 bases. The CDR3 has 15 residues. The germline gives CDR1 MNHEY, CDR2 SVGAGI. V was shortened by 1 base and J by 5 bases, with 13 bases between the two germline ends.